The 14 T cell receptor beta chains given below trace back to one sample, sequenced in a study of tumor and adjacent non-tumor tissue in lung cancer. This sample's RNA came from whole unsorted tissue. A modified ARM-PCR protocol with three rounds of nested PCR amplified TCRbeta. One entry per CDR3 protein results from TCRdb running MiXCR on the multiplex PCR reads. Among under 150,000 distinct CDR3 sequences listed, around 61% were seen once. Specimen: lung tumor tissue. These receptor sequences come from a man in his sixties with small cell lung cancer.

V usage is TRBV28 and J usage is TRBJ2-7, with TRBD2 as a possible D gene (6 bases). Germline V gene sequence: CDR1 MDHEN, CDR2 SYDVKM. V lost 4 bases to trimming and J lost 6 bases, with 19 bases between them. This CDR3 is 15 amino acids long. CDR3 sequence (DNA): TGTGCCAGCAGTTGGCGGGGCTTCGGGGTTTGCGAGCAGTACTTC. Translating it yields CASSWRGFGVCEQYF.

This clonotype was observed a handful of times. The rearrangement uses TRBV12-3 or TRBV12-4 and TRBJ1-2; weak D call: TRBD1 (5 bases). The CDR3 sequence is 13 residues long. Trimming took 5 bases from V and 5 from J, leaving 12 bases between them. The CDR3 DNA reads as TGTGCCAGCAGTCTAAATCAGGGATATGGCTACACCTTC. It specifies CASSLNQGYGYTF.

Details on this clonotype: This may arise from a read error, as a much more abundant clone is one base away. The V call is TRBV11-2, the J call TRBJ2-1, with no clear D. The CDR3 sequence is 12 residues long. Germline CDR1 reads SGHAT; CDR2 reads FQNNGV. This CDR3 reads CGSSSPYNEQFF. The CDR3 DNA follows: TGTGGCAGCAGCTCCCCATACAATGAGCAGTTCTTC.

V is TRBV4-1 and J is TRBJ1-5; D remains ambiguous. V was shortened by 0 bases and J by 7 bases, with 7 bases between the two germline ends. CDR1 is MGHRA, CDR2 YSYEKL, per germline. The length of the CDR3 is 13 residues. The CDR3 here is CASSQERVQPQHF. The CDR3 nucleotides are TGCGCCAGCAGCCAAGAGCGAGTGCAGCCCCAGCATTTT.

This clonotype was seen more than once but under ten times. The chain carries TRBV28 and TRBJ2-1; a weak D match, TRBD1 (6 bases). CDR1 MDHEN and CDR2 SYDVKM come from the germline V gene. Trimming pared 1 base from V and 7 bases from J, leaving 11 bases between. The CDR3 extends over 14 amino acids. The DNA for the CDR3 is TGTGCCAGCAGTTTATATCCGAGGGGGAATGAGCAGTTCTTC. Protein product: CASSLYPRGNEQFF.

The CDR3: CASGPDSASCEQYV. The CDR3 coding sequence is TGTGCCAGCGGCCCCGACTCCGCTTCCTGCGAGCAGTACGTC. The chain employs TRBV11-2 and TRBJ2-7, with unresolved D. This CDR3 is 14 amino acids long. Germline values: CDR1 SGHAT, CDR2 FQNNGV.

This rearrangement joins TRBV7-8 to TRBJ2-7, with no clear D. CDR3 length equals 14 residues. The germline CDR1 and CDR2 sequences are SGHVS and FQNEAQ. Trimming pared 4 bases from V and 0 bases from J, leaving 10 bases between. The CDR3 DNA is TGTGCCAGCAGCTATATTAAGAGCTCCTACGAGCAGTACTTC. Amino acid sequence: CASSYIKSSYEQYF.

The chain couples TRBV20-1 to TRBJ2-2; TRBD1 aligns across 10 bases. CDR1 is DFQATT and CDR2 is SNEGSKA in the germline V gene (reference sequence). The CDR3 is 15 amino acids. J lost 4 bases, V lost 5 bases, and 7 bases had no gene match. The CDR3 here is CSAPGQGRVTGELFF. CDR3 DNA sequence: TGCAGTGCTCCGGGACAGGGGCGGGTCACCGGGGAGCTGTTTTTT.

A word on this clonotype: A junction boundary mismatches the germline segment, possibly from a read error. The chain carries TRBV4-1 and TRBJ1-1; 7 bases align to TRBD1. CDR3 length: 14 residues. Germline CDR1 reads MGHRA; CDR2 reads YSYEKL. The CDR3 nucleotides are TGCGCCAGCAGCCCCCGGGACAGCAACACTGAAGCTTTATTT. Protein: CASSPRDSNTEALF.

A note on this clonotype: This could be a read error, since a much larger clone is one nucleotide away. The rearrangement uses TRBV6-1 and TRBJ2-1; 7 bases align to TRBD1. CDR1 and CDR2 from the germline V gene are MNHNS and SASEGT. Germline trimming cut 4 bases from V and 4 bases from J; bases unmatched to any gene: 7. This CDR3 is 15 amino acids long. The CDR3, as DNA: TGTGCCAGCAGTGGTGGGGACAGCTTTTACAATGAGCAGTTCTTC. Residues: CASSGGDSFYNEQFF.

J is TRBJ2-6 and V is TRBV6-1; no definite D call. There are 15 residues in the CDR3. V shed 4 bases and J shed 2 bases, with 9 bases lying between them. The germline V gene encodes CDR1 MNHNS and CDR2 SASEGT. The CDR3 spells CASSVGDTGANVLTF. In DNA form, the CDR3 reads TGTGCCAGCAGTGTCGGCGACACTGGGGCCAACGTCCTGACTTTC.

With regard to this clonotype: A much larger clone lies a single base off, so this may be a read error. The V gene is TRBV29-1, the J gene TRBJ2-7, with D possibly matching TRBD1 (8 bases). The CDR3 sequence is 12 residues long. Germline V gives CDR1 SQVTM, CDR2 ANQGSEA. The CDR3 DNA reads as TGCAGCGTTGAGGACAGGGACTACGAGCACTACTTC. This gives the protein CSVEDRDYEHYF.

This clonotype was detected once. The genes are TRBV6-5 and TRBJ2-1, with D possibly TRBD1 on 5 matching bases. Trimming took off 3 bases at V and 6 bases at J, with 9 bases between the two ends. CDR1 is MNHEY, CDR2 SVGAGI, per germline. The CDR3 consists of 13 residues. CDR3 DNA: TGTGCCAGCAGTTATCAGGGTTGCAATGAGCAGTTCTTC. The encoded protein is CASSYQGCNEQFF.

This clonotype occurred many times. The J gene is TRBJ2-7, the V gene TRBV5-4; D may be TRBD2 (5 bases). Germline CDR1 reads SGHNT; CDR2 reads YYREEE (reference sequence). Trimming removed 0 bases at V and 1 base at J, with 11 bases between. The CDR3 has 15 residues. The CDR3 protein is CASSLVSGTSYEQYF. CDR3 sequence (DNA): TGTGCCAGCAGCTTGGTTTCGGGAACGTCCTACGAGCAGTACTTC.